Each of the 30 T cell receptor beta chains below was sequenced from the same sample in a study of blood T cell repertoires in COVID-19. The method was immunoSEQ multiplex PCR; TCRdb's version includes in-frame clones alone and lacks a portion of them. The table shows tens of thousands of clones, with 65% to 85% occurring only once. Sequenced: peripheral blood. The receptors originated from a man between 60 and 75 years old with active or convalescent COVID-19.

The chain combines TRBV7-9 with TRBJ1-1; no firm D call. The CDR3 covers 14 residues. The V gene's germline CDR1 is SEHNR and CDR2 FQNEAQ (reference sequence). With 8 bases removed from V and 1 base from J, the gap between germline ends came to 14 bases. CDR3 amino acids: CASEPASGNTEAFF. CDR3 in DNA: TGTGCCAGCGAACCCGCGTCGGGGAACACTGAAGCTTTCTTT.

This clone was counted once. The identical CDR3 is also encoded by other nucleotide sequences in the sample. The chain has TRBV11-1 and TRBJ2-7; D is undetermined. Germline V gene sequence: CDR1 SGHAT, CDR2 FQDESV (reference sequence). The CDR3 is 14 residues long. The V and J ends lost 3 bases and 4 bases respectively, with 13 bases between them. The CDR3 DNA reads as TGTGCCAGCAGCTTTTTACCCCCCAGGTACGAGCAGTACTTC. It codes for CASSFLPPRYEQYF.

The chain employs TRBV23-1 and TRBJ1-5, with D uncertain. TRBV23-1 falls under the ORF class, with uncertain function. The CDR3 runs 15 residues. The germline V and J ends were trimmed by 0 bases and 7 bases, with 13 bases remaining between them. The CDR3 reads CASSQSCHTGQPQHF. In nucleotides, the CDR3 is TGCGCCAGCAGTCAATCTTGCCATACGGGACAGCCCCAGCATTTT.

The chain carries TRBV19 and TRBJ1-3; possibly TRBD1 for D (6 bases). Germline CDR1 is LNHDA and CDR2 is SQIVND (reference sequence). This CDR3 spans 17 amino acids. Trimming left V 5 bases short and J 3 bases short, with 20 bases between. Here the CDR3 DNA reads TGTGCCAGTAGTTCCCATCCAACAGGGACGGGTGGAAACACCATATATTTT. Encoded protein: CASSSHPTGTGGNTIYF.

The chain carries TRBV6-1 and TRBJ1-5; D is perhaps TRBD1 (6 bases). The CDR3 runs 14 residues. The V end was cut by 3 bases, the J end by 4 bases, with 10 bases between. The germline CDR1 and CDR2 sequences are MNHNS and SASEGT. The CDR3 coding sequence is TGTGCCAGCAGTGAGTCACAGGGTAATCAGCCCCAGCATTTT. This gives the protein CASSESQGNQPQHF.

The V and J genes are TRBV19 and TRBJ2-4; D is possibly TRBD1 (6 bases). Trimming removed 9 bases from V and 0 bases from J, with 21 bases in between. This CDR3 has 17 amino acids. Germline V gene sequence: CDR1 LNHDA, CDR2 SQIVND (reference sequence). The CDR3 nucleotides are TGTGCCAGCACCGGGACGGGACATTCCCTAGCCAAAAACATTCAGTACTTC. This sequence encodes CASTGTGHSLAKNIQYF.

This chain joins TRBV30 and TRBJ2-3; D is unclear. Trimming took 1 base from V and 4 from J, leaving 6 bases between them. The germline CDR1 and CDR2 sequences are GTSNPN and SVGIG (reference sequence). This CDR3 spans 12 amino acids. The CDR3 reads CAWSGTSDTQYF. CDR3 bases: TGTGCCTGGAGTGGCACTTCAGATACGCAGTATTTT.

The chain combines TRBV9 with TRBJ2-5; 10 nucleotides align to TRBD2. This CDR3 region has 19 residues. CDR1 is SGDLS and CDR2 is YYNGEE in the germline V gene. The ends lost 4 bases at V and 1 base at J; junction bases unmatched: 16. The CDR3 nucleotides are TGTGCCAGCAGCTCCCCGACTAGCGGGTGGCGCCCAGTCCAAGAGACCCAGTACTTC. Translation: CASSSPTSGWRPVQETQYF.

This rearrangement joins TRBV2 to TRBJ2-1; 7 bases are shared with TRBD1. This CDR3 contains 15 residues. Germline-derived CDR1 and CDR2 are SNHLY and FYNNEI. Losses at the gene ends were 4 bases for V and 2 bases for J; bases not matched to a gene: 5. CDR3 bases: TGTGCCAGCAGTGTTGAACAGGGGACCTACAATGAGCAGTTCTTC. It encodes CASSVEQGTYNEQFF.

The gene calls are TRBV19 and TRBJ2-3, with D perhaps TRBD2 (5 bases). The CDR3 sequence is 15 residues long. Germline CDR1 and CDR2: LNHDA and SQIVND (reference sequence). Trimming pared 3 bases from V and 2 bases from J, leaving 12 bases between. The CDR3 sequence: CASSIFSGFTDTQYF. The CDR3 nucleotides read TGTGCCAGTAGTATTTTCAGCGGTTTCACAGATACGCAGTATTTT.

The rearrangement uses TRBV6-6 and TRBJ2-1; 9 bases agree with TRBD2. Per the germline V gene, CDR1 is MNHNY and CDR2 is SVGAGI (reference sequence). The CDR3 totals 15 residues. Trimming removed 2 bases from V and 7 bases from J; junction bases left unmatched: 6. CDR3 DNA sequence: TGTGCCAGCAGTTACGGCGGGGGGGCCAGAAATGAGCAGTTCTTC. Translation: CASSYGGGARNEQFF.

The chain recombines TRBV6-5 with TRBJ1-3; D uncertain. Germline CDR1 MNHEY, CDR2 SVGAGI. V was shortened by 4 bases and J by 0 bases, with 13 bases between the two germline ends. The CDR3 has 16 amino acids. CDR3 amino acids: CASSSHPAVSGNTIYF. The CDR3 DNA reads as TGTGCCAGCAGTTCCCACCCGGCGGTCTCTGGAAACACCATATATTTT.

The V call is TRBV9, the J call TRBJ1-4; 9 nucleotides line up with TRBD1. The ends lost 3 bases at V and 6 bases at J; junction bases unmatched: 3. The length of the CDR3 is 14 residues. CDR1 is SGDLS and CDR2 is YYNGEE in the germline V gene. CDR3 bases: TGTGCCAGCAGCGACCGGACAGGGGATGAAAAACTGTTTTTT. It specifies CASSDRTGDEKLFF.

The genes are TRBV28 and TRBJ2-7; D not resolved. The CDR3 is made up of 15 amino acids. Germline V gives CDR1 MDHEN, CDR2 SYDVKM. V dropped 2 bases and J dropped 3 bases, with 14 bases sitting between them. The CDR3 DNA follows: TGTGCCAGCAGTTTACGACGTAACAGTCTCTACGAGCAGTACTTC. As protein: CASSLRRNSLYEQYF.

In DNA, the CDR3 is TGTGCCAGCAACCCCTGGCAGGGGTCGAATTATGGCTACACCTTC. Translated, it gives CASNPWQGSNYGYTF. The chain carries TRBV6-5 and TRBJ1-2; TRBD1 might be the D (6 bases). V dropped 7 bases and J dropped 5 bases, with 20 bases sitting between them. The length of the CDR3 is 15 residues. Germline assignment: CDR1 MNHEY and CDR2 SVGAGI.

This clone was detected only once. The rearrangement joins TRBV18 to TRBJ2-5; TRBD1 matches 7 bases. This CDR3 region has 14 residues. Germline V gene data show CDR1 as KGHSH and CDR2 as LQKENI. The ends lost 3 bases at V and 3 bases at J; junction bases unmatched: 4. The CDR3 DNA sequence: TGTGCCAGCTCACCCGACAGGGTTAAAGAGACCCAGTACTTC. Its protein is CASSPDRVKETQYF.

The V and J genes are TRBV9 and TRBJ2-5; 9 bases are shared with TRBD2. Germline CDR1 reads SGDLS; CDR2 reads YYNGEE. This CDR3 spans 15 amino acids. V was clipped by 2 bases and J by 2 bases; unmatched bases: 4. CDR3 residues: CASSVATSGQETQYF. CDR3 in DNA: TGTGCCAGCAGCGTTGCGACTAGCGGACAAGAGACCCAGTACTTC.

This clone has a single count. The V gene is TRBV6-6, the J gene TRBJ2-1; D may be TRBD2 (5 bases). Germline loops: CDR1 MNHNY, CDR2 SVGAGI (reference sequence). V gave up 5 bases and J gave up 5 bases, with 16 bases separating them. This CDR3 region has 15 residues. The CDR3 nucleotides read TGTGCCAGCAGTAACCCAATGATGGGAGACAATGAGCAGTTCTTC. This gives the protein CASSNPMMGDNEQFF.

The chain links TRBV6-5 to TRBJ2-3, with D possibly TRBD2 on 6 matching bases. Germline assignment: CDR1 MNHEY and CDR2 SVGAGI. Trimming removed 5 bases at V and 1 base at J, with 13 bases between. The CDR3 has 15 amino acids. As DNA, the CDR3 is TGTGCCAGCAGTATCTTCACGGGGGGCACAGATACGCAGTATTTT. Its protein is CASSIFTGGTDTQYF.

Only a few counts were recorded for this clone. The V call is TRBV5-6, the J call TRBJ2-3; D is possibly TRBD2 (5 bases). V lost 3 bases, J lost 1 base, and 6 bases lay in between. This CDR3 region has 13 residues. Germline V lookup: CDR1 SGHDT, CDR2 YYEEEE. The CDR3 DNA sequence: TGTGCCAGCAGCTCACTAGGCACAGATACGCAGTATTTT. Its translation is CASSSLGTDTQYF.

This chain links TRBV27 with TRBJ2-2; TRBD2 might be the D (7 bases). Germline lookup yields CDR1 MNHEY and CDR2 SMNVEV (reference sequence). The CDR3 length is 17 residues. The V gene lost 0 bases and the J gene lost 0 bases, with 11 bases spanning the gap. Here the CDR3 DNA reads TGTGCCAGCAGTTTATCTCGGGGGGCGGCGAACACCGGGGAGCTGTTTTTT. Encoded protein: CASSLSRGAANTGELFF.

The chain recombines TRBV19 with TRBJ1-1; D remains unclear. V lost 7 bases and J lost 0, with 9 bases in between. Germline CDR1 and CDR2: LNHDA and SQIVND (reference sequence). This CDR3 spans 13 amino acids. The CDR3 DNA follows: TGTGCCAGTAACAGACACTTGAACACTGAAGCTTTCTTT. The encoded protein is CASNRHLNTEAFF. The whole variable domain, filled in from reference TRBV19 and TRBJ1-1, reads DGGITQSPKYLFRKEGQNVTLSCEQNLNHDAMYWYRQDPGQGLRLIYYSQIVNDFQKGDIAEGYSVSREKKESFPLTVTSAQKNPTAFYLCASNRHLNTEAFFGQGTRLTVV.

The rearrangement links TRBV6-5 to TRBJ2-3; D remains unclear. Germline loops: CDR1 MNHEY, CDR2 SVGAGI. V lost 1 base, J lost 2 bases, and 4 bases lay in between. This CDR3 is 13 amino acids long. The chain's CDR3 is CASSYFNTDTQYF. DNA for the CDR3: TGTGCCAGCAGTTACTTTAACACAGATACGCAGTATTTT.

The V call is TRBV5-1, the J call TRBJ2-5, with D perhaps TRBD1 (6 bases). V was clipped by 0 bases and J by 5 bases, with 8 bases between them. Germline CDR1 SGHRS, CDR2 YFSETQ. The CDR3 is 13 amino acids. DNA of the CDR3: TGCGCCAGCAGCTTGGCAGGGGCCGAGACCCAGTACTTC. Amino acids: CASSLAGAETQYF. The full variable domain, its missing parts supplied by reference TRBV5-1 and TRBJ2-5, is KAGVTQTPRYLIKTRGQQVTLSCSPISGHRSVSWYQQTPGQGLQFLFEYFSETQRNKGNFPGRFSGRQFSNSRSEMNVSTLELGDSALYLCASSLAGAETQYFGPGTRLLVL.

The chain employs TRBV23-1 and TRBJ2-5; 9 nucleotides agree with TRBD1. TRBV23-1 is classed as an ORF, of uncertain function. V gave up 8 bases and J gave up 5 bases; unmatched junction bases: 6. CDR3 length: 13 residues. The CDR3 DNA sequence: TGCGCCAGCGCCCCCGGGACAGGGGAGACCCAGTACTTC. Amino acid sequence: CASAPGTGETQYF.

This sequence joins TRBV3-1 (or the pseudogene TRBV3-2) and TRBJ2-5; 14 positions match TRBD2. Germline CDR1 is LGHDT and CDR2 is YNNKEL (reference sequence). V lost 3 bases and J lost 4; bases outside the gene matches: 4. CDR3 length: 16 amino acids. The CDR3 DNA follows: TGTGCCAGCAGCCAGGGGACTAGCGGGGGTGCAGAGACCCAGTACTTC. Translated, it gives CASSQGTSGGAETQYF.

This chain's CDR3 is CASSRPRGIGPLHF. The CDR3 DNA is TGTGCCAGCAGTCGACCAAGGGGCATTGGGCCCCTCCACTTT. The chain joins TRBV6-2 or TRBV6-3 to TRBJ1-6, with a possible D match to TRBD1 (5 bases). Germline-derived CDR1 and CDR2 are MNHEY and SVGEGT. V lost 5 bases and J lost 13, with 18 bases in between. The CDR3 totals 14 residues.

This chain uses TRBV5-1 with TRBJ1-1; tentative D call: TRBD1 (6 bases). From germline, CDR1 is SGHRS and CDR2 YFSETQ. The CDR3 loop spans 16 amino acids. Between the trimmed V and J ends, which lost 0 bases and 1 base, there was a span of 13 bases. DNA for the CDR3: TGCGCCAGCAGCTTGGCCAGGGGAGGGGGGAACACTGAAGCTTTCTTT. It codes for CASSLARGGGNTEAFF. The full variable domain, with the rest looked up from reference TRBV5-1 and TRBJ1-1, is KAGVTQTPRYLIKTRGQQVTLSCSPISGHRSVSWYQQTPGQGLQFLFEYFSETQRNKGNFPGRFSGRQFSNSRSEMNVSTLELGDSALYLCASSLARGGGNTEAFFGQGTRLTVV.

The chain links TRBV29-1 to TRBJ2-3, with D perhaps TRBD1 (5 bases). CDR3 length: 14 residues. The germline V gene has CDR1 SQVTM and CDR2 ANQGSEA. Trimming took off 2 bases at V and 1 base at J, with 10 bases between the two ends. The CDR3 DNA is TGCAGCGTTGAATCGCAGGGCGGCACAGATACGCAGTATTTT. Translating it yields CSVESQGGTDTQYF.

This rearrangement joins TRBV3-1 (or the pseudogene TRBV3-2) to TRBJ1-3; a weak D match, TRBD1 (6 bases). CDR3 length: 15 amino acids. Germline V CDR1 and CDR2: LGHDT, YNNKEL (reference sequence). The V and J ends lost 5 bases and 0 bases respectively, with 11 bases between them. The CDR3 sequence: CASSYNRDSGNTIYF. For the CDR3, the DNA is TGTGCCAGCAGCTACAACAGGGACTCTGGAAACACCATATATTTT.